This T cell receptor beta chain was obtained from a study of blood T cell repertoires in COVID-19. The ends were cut back, 5 bases at V and 7 bases at J, with 17 bases in the middle. The CDR3 spans 14 residues. In germline, CDR1 is LGHNA, CDR2 YNFKEQ. Data came from immunoSEQ multiplex PCR; TCRdb stores just in-frame clones and leaves some out. Among 180,000 or so clones listed, 70% to 80% were seen once. This clone was seen at least ten times. The chain couples TRBV4-2 to TRBJ1-1; D is unresolved. This TCR derives from a man over 45 who had recovered from COVID-19. Sequenced input: peripheral blood. Written as DNA, the CDR3 is TGTGCCAGCAGCTCAAGGACGTCTCGGGATGAAGCTTTCTTT. Residues: CASSSRTSRDEAFF.